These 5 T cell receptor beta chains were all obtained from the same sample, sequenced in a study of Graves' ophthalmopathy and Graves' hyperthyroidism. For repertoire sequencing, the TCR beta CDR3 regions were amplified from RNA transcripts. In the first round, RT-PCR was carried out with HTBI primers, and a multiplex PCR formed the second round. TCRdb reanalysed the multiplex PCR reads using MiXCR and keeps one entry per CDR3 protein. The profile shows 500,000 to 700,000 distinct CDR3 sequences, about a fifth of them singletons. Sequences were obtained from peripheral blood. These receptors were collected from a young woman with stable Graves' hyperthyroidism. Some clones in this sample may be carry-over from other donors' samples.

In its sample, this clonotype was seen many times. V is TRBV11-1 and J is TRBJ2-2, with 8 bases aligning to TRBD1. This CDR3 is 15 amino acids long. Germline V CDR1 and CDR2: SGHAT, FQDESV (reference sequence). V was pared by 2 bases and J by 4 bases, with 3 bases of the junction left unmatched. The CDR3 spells CASSLRQGATGELFF. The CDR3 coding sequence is TGTGCCAGCAGCTTACGGCAGGGGGCCACCGGGGAGCTGTTTTTT. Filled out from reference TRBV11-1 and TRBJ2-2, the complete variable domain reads EAEVAQSPRYKITEKSQAVAFWCDPISGHATLYWYRQILGQGPELLVQFQDESVVDDSQLPKDRFSAERLKGVDSTLKIQPAELGDSAMYLCASSLRQGATGELFFGEGSRLTVL.

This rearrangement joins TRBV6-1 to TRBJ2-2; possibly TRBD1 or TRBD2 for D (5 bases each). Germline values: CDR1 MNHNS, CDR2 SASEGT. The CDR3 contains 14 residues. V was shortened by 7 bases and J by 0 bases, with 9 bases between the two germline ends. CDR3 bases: TGTGCCAGCAACGAGGGGACGAACACCGGGGAGCTGTTTTTT. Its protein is CASNEGTNTGELFF.

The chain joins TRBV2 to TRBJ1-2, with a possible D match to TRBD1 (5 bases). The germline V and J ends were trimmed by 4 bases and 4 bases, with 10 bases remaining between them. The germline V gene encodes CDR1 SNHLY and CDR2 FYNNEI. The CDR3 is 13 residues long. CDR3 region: CASSASGPYGYTF. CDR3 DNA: TGTGCCAGCAGTGCATCGGGACCCTATGGCTACACCTTC.

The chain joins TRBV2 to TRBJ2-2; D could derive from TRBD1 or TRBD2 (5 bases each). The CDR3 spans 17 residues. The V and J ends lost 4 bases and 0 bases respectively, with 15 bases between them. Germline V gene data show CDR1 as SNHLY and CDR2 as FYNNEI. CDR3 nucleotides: TGTGCCAGCAGTGTGGATTTTGAGGGGCCGAACACCGGGGAGCTGTTTTTT. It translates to CASSVDFEGPNTGELFF.

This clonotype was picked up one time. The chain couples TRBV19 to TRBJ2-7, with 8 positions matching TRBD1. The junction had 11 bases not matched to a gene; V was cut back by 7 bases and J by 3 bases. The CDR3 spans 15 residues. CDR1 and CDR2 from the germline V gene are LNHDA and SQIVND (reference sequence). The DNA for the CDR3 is TGTGCCAGTAAAATAGGGACAGGAGACTACTACGAGCAGTACTTC. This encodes CASKIGTGDYYEQYF.